Listed below are T cell receptor beta chains from one sample, sequenced in a study of beta chain features in type 1 diabetes. Assay used: immunoSEQ multiplex PCR; TCRdb lists only in-frame clones, some missing. Of 200,000 to 300,000 clones in the sample, approximately 20% are singletons; the top ten hold approximately 0.029%. The sample was naive CD4+ T cells from blood. The receptors here all came from a woman between 40 and 50 years old with type 1 diabetes. CDR3s include the opening cysteine and the closing phenylalanine or tryptophan. Fields, in order: V gene, D gene, clone size, CDR3 length, J gene, CDR3 protein, CDR3 DNA. The D gene is left open where the match is weak. The size of a clone is reported for some rows only, either as once, few or many, or as a class for expanded clones.

V gene: TRBV5-1
D gene: NA
clone size: few
CDR3 length: 16
J gene: TRBJ1-5
CDR3 protein: CASSLGSGVSNQPQHF
CDR3 DNA: TGCGCCAGCAGCTTGGGATCCGGGGTAAGCAATCAGCCCCAGCATTTT

V gene: TRBV7-3
D gene: NA
clone size: few
CDR3 length: 12
J gene: TRBJ2-7
CDR3 protein: CASSDIHYEQYF
CDR3 DNA: TGTGCCAGCAGCGACATCCACTACGAGCAGTACTTC

V gene: TRBV9
D gene: TRBD2
clone size: NA
CDR3 length: 17
J gene: TRBJ2-1
CDR3 protein: CASSEPSGITYYNEQFF
CDR3 DNA: TGTGCCAGCAGCGAGCCTAGCGGGATAACTTACTACAATGAGCAGTTCTTC

V gene: TRBV4-3
D gene: NA
clone size: few
CDR3 length: 17
J gene: TRBJ1-2
CDR3 protein: CASSQEWRRRVDYGYTF
CDR3 DNA: TGCGCCAGCAGCCAAGAGTGGCGGCGCAGGGTGGACTATGGCTACACCTTC

V gene: TRBV5-1
D gene: TRBD2
clone size: once
CDR3 length: 16
J gene: TRBJ2-5
CDR3 protein: CASSLRASGSHETQYF
CDR3 DNA: TGCGCCAGCAGCTTGAGGGCTAGCGGGAGTCATGAGACCCAGTACTTC

V gene: TRBV4-1
D gene: TRBD1
clone size: NA
CDR3 length: 19
J gene: TRBJ2-5
CDR3 protein: CASSQEMLGRQGARETQYF
CDR3 DNA: TGCGCCAGCAGCCAAGAGATGTTAGGGAGACAGGGGGCCCGAGAGACCCAGTACTTC

V gene: TRBV7-9
D gene: NA
clone size: few
CDR3 length: 14
J gene: TRBJ2-7
CDR3 protein: CASSPWGESYEQYF
CDR3 DNA: TGTGCCAGCAGCCCCTGGGGGGAATCCTACGAGCAGTACTTC

V gene: TRBV25-1
D gene: NA
clone size: NA
CDR3 length: 15
J gene: TRBJ2-2
CDR3 protein: CASSDTSRDTGELFF
CDR3 DNA: TGTGCCAGCAGTGATACATCCCGGGACACCGGGGAGCTGTTTTTT

V gene: TRBV4-3
D gene: TRBD1
clone size: few
CDR3 length: 15
J gene: TRBJ1-2
CDR3 protein: CASSQERAGGGGYTF
CDR3 DNA: TGCGCCAGCAGCCAAGAGCGCGCAGGGGGTGGCGGCTACACCTTC

V gene: TRBV2
D gene: NA
clone size: few
CDR3 length: 13
J gene: TRBJ2-3
CDR3 protein: CASNYSPRDTQYF
CDR3 DNA: TGTGCCAGCAATTACAGCCCCAGGGATACGCAGTATTTT

V gene: TRBV29-1
D gene: NA
clone size: few
CDR3 length: 13
J gene: TRBJ1-1
CDR3 protein: CSVEAGLSGGAFF
CDR3 DNA: TGCAGCGTTGAAGCGGGACTCTCTGGGGGAGCTTTCTTT

V gene: TRBV4-2
D gene: TRBD2
clone size: NA
CDR3 length: 18
J gene: TRBJ2-3
CDR3 protein: CASSPRTSGRATTDTQYF
CDR3 DNA: TGTGCCAGCAGCCCCAGGACTAGCGGGAGGGCCACCACAGATACGCAGTATTTT

V gene: TRBV4-3
D gene: TRBD1
clone size: NA
CDR3 length: 19
J gene: TRBJ1-2
CDR3 protein: CASSQRTVPGQGARYGYTF
CDR3 DNA: TGCGCCAGCAGCCAAAGAACCGTACCGGGACAGGGGGCTCGGTATGGCTACACCTTC

V gene: TRBV4-1
D gene: NA
clone size: few
CDR3 length: 16
J gene: TRBJ2-7
CDR3 protein: CASSRSLSGEGYEQYF
CDR3 DNA: TGCGCCAGCAGCCGATCGCTATCGGGAGAGGGATACGAGCAGTACTTC

V gene: TRBV7-9
D gene: NA
clone size: NA
CDR3 length: 13
J gene: TRBJ1-1
CDR3 protein: CASRRRGNTEAFF
CDR3 DNA: TGTGCCAGCAGGAGGCGGGGGAACACTGAAGCTTTCTTT

V gene: TRBV4-3
D gene: TRBD1
clone size: NA
CDR3 length: 16
J gene: TRBJ2-2
CDR3 protein: CASSRTGGKNTGELFF
CDR3 DNA: TGCGCCAGCAGCCGGACAGGGGGCAAAAACACCGGGGAGCTGTTTTTT

V gene: TRBV28
D gene: NA
clone size: NA
CDR3 length: 14
J gene: TRBJ1-1
CDR3 protein: CASSLPTMNTEAFF
CDR3 DNA: TGTGCCAGCAGTCTCCCGACAATGAACACTGAAGCTTTCTTT

V gene: TRBV5-6
D gene: TRBD2
clone size: NA
CDR3 length: 12
J gene: TRBJ2-7
CDR3 protein: CASSSGAGLAYF
CDR3 DNA: TGTGCCAGCAGCAGCGGGGCCGGACTAGCGTACTTC

V gene: TRBV2
D gene: TRBD1
clone size: NA
CDR3 length: 13
J gene: TRBJ2-7
CDR3 protein: CARRGTGRYEQYF
CDR3 DNA: TGTGCCAGGAGAGGGACAGGGCGCTACGAGCAGTACTTC

V gene: TRBV6-5
D gene: NA
clone size: NA
CDR3 length: 13
J gene: TRBJ1-1
CDR3 protein: CASSYTRNTEAFF
CDR3 DNA: TGTGCCAGCAGTTATACCAGGAACACTGAAGCTTTCTTT

V gene: TRBV28
D gene: TRBD1
clone size: NA
CDR3 length: 14
J gene: TRBJ1-4
CDR3 protein: CASSSGTGAEKLFF
CDR3 DNA: TGTGCCAGCAGTTCCGGGACAGGTGCCGAAAAACTGTTTTTT

V gene: TRBV7-2
D gene: TRBD2
clone size: NA
CDR3 length: 14
J gene: TRBJ2-5
CDR3 protein: CASSRLAGQETQYF
CDR3 DNA: TGTGCCAGCAGCCGACTAGCGGGGCAAGAGACCCAGTACTTC

V gene: TRBV7-2
D gene: TRBD1
clone size: NA
CDR3 length: 15
J gene: TRBJ2-1
CDR3 protein: CASSLGQATYNEQFF
CDR3 DNA: TGTGCCAGCAGCTTGGGACAGGCCACCTACAATGAGCAGTTCTTC

V gene: TRBV9
D gene: NA
clone size: few
CDR3 length: 14
J gene: TRBJ1-5
CDR3 protein: CASSAGGSNQPQHF
CDR3 DNA: TGTGCCAGCAGCGCGGGGGGTAGCAATCAGCCCCAGCATTTT

V gene: TRBV5-4
D gene: NA
clone size: NA
CDR3 length: 12
J gene: TRBJ2-1
CDR3 protein: CASSLGQSEQFF
CDR3 DNA: TGTGCCAGCAGCTTAGGACAGAGTGAGCAGTTCTTC

V gene: TRBV5-1
D gene: NA
clone size: NA
CDR3 length: 15
J gene: TRBJ1-2
CDR3 protein: CASSLESQSNYGYTF
CDR3 DNA: TGCGCCAGCAGCTTGGAGAGCCAATCTAACTATGGCTACACCTTC

V gene: TRBV2
D gene: NA
clone size: NA
CDR3 length: 12
J gene: TRBJ2-7
CDR3 protein: CASRLSGYEQYF
CDR3 DNA: TGTGCCAGCAGACTCAGCGGCTACGAGCAGTACTTC

V gene: TRBV19
D gene: TRBD2
clone size: few
CDR3 length: 13
J gene: TRBJ2-5
CDR3 protein: CASSMGLDETQYF
CDR3 DNA: TGTGCCAGTAGTATGGGACTAGATGAGACCCAGTACTTC

V gene: TRBV19
D gene: NA
clone size: few
CDR3 length: 14
J gene: TRBJ2-7
CDR3 protein: CASHSPGTDYEQYF
CDR3 DNA: TGTGCCAGCCACTCCCCAGGAACTGACTACGAGCAGTACTTC

V gene: TRBV7-3
D gene: TRBD2
clone size: few
CDR3 length: 15
J gene: TRBJ2-3
CDR3 protein: CASSRTSGTSDTQYF
CDR3 DNA: TGTGCCAGCAGCCGGACTAGCGGGACCTCAGATACGCAGTATTTT

V gene: TRBV29-1
D gene: NA
clone size: few
CDR3 length: 13
J gene: TRBJ1-2
CDR3 protein: CSVDLGLSYGYTF
CDR3 DNA: TGCAGCGTTGACCTGGGGCTGAGCTATGGCTACACCTTC

V gene: TRBV11-1
D gene: NA
clone size: NA
CDR3 length: 16
J gene: TRBJ2-5
CDR3 protein: CASSFSQGEEWTTQYF
CDR3 DNA: TGTGCCAGCAGCTTTTCCCAGGGGGAGGAATGGACGACCCAGTACTTC

V gene: TRBV4-1
D gene: NA
clone size: NA
CDR3 length: 15
J gene: TRBJ1-6
CDR3 protein: CASSQARGWNSPLHF
CDR3 DNA: TGCGCCAGCAGCCAAGCACGGGGGTGGAATTCACCCCTCCACTTT

V gene: TRBV6-6
D gene: NA
clone size: NA
CDR3 length: 13
J gene: TRBJ2-5
CDR3 protein: CASSYSAGETQYF
CDR3 DNA: TGTGCCAGCAGTTACTCAGCGGGAGAGACCCAGTACTTC

V gene: TRBV30
D gene: NA
clone size: NA
CDR3 length: 13
J gene: TRBJ2-1
CDR3 protein: CAWSILEDNEQFF
CDR3 DNA: TGTGCCTGGAGTATTCTGGAGGACAATGAGCAGTTCTTC

V gene: TRBV29-1
D gene: TRBD1
clone size: few
CDR3 length: 12
J gene: TRBJ1-1
CDR3 protein: CSVEPPGGEAFF
CDR3 DNA: TGCAGCGTTGAACCTCCAGGGGGTGAAGCTTTCTTT

V gene: TRBV15
D gene: NA
clone size: NA
CDR3 length: 15
J gene: TRBJ2-1
CDR3 protein: CATSTSPGTYNEQFF
CDR3 DNA: TGTGCCACCAGCACCTCCCCGGGGACCTACAATGAGCAGTTCTTC

V gene: TRBV29-1
D gene: NA
clone size: NA
CDR3 length: 14
J gene: TRBJ1-1
CDR3 protein: CSVDPQGLNTEAFF
CDR3 DNA: TGCAGCGTTGATCCGCAGGGTTTGAACACTGAAGCTTTCTTT

V gene: TRBV2
D gene: NA
clone size: NA
CDR3 length: 12
J gene: TRBJ1-5
CDR3 protein: CASSVRGQPQHF
CDR3 DNA: TGTGCCAGCAGTGTAAGGGGTCAGCCCCAGCATTTT

V gene: TRBV30
D gene: NA
clone size: NA
CDR3 length: 14
J gene: TRBJ1-4
CDR3 protein: CAWSGAPRGEKLFF
CDR3 DNA: TGTGCCTGGAGTGGGGCCCCTCGGGGTGAAAAACTGTTTTTT